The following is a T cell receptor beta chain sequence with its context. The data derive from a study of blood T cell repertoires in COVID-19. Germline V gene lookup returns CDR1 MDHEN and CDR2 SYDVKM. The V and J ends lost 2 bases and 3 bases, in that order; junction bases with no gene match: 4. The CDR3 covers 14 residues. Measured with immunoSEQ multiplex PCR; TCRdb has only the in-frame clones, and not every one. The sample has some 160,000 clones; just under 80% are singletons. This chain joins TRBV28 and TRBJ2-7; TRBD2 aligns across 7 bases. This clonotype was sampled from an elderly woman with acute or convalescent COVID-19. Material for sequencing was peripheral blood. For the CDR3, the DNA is TGTGCCAGCAGTTTAGGGACTAATAACTACGAGCAGTACTTC. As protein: CASSLGTNNYEQYF.